These 21 T cell receptor beta chains originate from one sample sequenced in a study of blood T cell repertoires in COVID-19. Assay used: immunoSEQ multiplex PCR; TCRdb lists only in-frame clones, some missing. The table has 200,000 to 300,000 clones, approximately 86% seen once. The material sequenced was peripheral blood. The receptor source for this set is a woman aged 70-85 years with active or convalescent COVID-19.

A note on this clone: One junction end disagrees with the germline gene, perhaps due to a read error. The V gene is TRBV6-1, the J gene TRBJ1-2; a possible D gene is TRBD1 (6 bases). Germline CDR1 and CDR2: MNHNS and SASEGT. This CDR3 contains 11 residues. CDR3 DNA: TGTGCCAGCAGTGAAAACTTCAGGGGCGCCTTC. Its translation is CASSENFRGAF.

The V call is TRBV7-9, the J call TRBJ1-6; no reliable D call. The germline V gene has CDR1 SEHNR and CDR2 FQNEAQ (reference sequence). There are 15 residues in the CDR3. V was cut by 1 base and J by 5 bases, with 9 bases left in between. The CDR3 loop is CASSLVAGDNSPLHF. The CDR3 region has the DNA TGTGCCAGCAGCTTAGTGGCAGGCGATAATTCACCCCTCCACTTT.

The J gene is TRBJ2-7, the V gene TRBV7-2; D perhaps matches TRBD2 (7 bases). V lost 6 bases to trimming and J lost 3 bases, with 15 bases between them. CDR1 and CDR2 from the germline V gene are SGHTA and FQGNSA. This CDR3 comprises 14 residues. The CDR3 here is CASRRGGSVYEQYF. CDR3 sequence (DNA): TGTGCCAGCAGGAGGGGGGGATCTGTCTACGAGCAGTACTTC.

CDR3: CASGLTKSGRRNTGELFF. CDR3 in DNA: TGTGCTAGTGGTTTGACCAAAAGCGGGCGGAGGAACACCGGGGAGCTGTTTTTT. The genes are TRBV12-5 and TRBJ2-2; perhaps TRBD2 as D (6 bases). V lost 2 bases to trimming and J lost 1 base, with 17 bases between them. Germline values: CDR1 LGHNT, CDR2 FRNRAP. The CDR3 covers 18 residues. The entire variable domain, with the rest obtained from reference TRBV12-5 and TRBJ2-2, is as follows: DARVTQTPRHKVTEMGQEVTMRCQPILGHNTVFWYRQTMMQGLELLAYFRNRAPLDDSGMPKDRFSAEMPDATLATLKIQPSEPRDSAVYFCASGLTKSGRRNTGELFFGEGSRLTVL.

The J gene is TRBJ2-1, the V gene TRBV6-5, with 13 bases matching TRBD2. The CDR3 extends over 15 amino acids. In germline, CDR1 is MNHEY, CDR2 SVGAGI. With 6 bases clipped from V and 8 bases from J, the junction kept 7 bases outside the gene matches. The CDR3 is CASRTTSGGAYEQFF. The CDR3 region has the DNA TGTGCCAGCAGGACCACTAGCGGGGGGGCCTATGAGCAGTTCTTC.

V and J are TRBV19 and TRBJ1-2; D may be TRBD1 (5 bases). The CDR3 length is 17 residues. Deletions cut 3 bases from V and 6 bases from J, with 23 bases between. Germline V gene lookup returns CDR1 LNHDA and CDR2 SQIVND (reference sequence). CDR3 protein: CASSIWGDQGEKDGYTF. DNA for the CDR3: TGTGCCAGTAGTATTTGGGGGGACCAGGGAGAGAAGGATGGCTACACCTTC. The full variable domain, with the rest looked up from reference TRBV19 and TRBJ1-2, is DGGITQSPKYLFRKEGQNVTLSCEQNLNHDAMYWYRQDPGQGLRLIYYSQIVNDFQKGDIAEGYSVSREKKESFPLTVTSAQKNPTAFYLCASSIWGDQGEKDGYTFGSGTRLTVV.

The genes are TRBV5-1 and TRBJ1-1; D perhaps matches TRBD1 (5 bases). The CDR3 spans 15 residues. The V end lost 5 bases, the J end lost 1 base, and 15 bases lay between the germline ends. The germline V gene has CDR1 SGHRS and CDR2 YFSETQ. The CDR3 here is CASSRGGEPNTEAFF. The CDR3 nucleotides read TGCGCCAGCAGTCGGGGCGGGGAGCCGAACACTGAAGCTTTCTTT.

The chain carries TRBV9 and TRBJ2-5, with TRBD1 matching over 8 bases. The CDR3 runs 17 residues. V trimming: 3 bases; J trimming: 5 bases; junction bases outside the gene matches: 15. The germline V gene encodes CDR1 SGDLS and CDR2 YYNGEE. The CDR3 coding sequence is TGTGCCAGCAGCGCCGGCGGGACAGGAATCTTGACCGAGACCCAGTACTTC. This gives the protein CASSAGGTGILTETQYF.

The V gene is TRBV18, the J gene TRBJ1-6; 7 bases align to TRBD1. CDR1 KGHSH and CDR2 LQKENI come from the germline V gene. The trim removed 3 bases at V and 7 bases at J, leaving 6 bases unmatched. The CDR3 loop spans 15 amino acids. The CDR3 loop reads CASSPGQARNSPLHF. CDR3 DNA sequence: TGTGCCAGCTCACCTGGACAGGCCCGGAATTCACCCCTCCACTTT.

V gene TRBV20-1 combines with J gene TRBJ1-6; the D is unclear. CDR1 and CDR2 (germline): DFQATT, SNEGSKA (reference sequence). The CDR3 has 14 residues. The V end lost 3 bases, the J end lost 1 base, and 7 bases lay between the germline ends. CDR3 protein: CSASRVSYNSPLHF. The CDR3 DNA reads as TGCAGTGCTAGTCGAGTTTCCTATAATTCACCCCTCCACTTT.

V is TRBV18 and J is TRBJ1-1; D remains ambiguous. The CDR3 loop spans 16 amino acids. The ends were cut back, 6 bases at V and 4 bases at J, with 21 bases in the middle. Germline V gene lookup returns CDR1 KGHSH and CDR2 LQKENI. Here the CDR3 DNA reads TGTGCCAGCTCCCTGGTACCAAGAGCAACGGGCACTGAAGCTTTCTTT. Its translation: CASSLVPRATGTEAFF.

This sequence joins TRBV7-2 and TRBJ1-2; 9 bases are a match to TRBD1. The trim removed 4 bases at V and 4 bases at J, leaving 7 bases unmatched. The CDR3 loop spans 15 amino acids. The germline CDR1 and CDR2 sequences are SGHTA and FQGNSA. CDR3 residues: CASSSAGQGPYGYTF. CDR3 DNA sequence: TGTGCCAGCAGCTCCGCAGGACAGGGGCCCTATGGCTACACCTTC.

This clone was found a few times. The chain is built from TRBV6-5 and TRBJ1-2; no definite D call. The germline V gene has CDR1 MNHEY and CDR2 SVGAGI. This CDR3 region has 11 residues. The V gene lost 0 bases and the J gene lost 6 bases, with 2 bases spanning the gap. This chain's CDR3 is CASSYSNGYTF. In DNA form, the CDR3 reads TGTGCCAGCAGTTACTCTAATGGCTACACCTTC.

This clone was seen only once. This chain links TRBV7-9 with TRBJ1-6; 12 bases agree with TRBD1. The junction had 9 bases not matched to a gene; V was cut back by 5 bases and J by 10 bases. Per the germline V gene, CDR1 is SEHNR and CDR2 is FQNEAQ (reference sequence). CDR3 length equals 16 residues. The CDR3 protein is CASSPRGQGAGSPLHF. The CDR3 region has the DNA TGTGCCAGCAGCCCGAGGGGACAGGGGGCAGGCTCACCCCTCCACTTT.

The chain links TRBV7-9 to TRBJ1-1; unclear D gene. This CDR3 has 13 residues. Germline V gives CDR1 SEHNR, CDR2 FQNEAQ (reference sequence). V lost 5 bases, J lost 0 bases, and 7 bases lay in between. CDR3 protein: CASSAPMNTEAFF. DNA for the CDR3: TGTGCCAGCAGCGCCCCTATGAACACTGAAGCTTTCTTT. Full variable domain (rest looked up from reference TRBV7-9 and TRBJ1-1): DTGVSQNPRHKITKRGQNVTFRCDPISEHNRLYWYRQTLGQGPEFLTYFQNEAQLEKSRLLSDRFSAERPKGSFSTLEIQRTEQGDSAMYLCASSAPMNTEAFFGQGTRLTVV.

The genes are TRBV3-1 (or the pseudogene TRBV3-2) and TRBJ1-5, with D unclear. This CDR3 spans 12 amino acids. Trimming removed 1 base from V and 6 bases from J, with 4 bases in between. CDR1 and CDR2 from the germline V gene are LGHDT and YNNKEL (reference sequence). The CDR3 sequence is CASSQGGQPQHF. CDR3 DNA: TGTGCCAGCAGCCAAGGAGGTCAGCCCCAGCATTTT.

The V call is TRBV19, the J call TRBJ2-1; 11 bases map to TRBD1. The V and J ends lost 6 bases and 7 bases, in that order; junction bases with no gene match: 5. CDR3 length: 14 amino acids. Germline V gives CDR1 LNHDA, CDR2 SQIVND (reference sequence). The CDR3 sequence: CASRGGQGENEQFF. Here the CDR3 DNA reads TGTGCCAGTAGGGGGGGACAGGGGGAGAATGAGCAGTTCTTC.

This clone was picked up a small number of times. This sequence joins TRBV4-3 and TRBJ1-1; no definite D call. Germline V gene data show CDR1 as LGHNA and CDR2 as YSLEER. V was pared by 3 bases and J by 7 bases, with 12 bases between. The CDR3 runs to 13 residues. CDR3 amino acids: CASSQAMFGEAFF. The CDR3 DNA follows: TGCGCCAGCAGCCAGGCCATGTTTGGTGAAGCTTTCTTT.

This CDR3 reads CASNRQGPEQPQHF. CDR3 coding DNA: TGTGCCAGCAACAGACAGGGGCCGGAACAGCCCCAGCATTTT. The rearrangement uses TRBV19 and TRBJ1-5, with TRBD1 matching over 8 bases. Germline CDR1 reads LNHDA; CDR2 reads SQIVND (reference sequence). The CDR3 loop spans 14 amino acids. Trimming cost V 9 bases and J 7 bases; bases outside gene matches: 11.

The chain couples TRBV2 to TRBJ1-5, with D unresolved. The CDR3 runs to 13 residues. V dropped 7 bases and J dropped 2 bases, with 9 bases sitting between them. In germline, CDR1 is SNHLY, CDR2 FYNNEI. DNA for the CDR3: TGTGCCAGCAAAGGAGAGGGCAATCAGCCCCAGCATTTT. Translating it yields CASKGEGNQPQHF.

This chain joins TRBV21-1 and TRBJ2-5; the listed D gene, TRBD2, was not tested against the DNA. TRBV21-1 is a documented pseudogene. There are 16 residues in the CDR3. The CDR3 DNA reads TGTGCCAGCAGCAGCCCCCGGGACGGGGGACTAGAGACCCAGTACTTC. This translates into CASSSPRDGGLETQYF.